The entry below gives a single T cell receptor (beta chain) sequence along with its context. Its specificity is unknown. These data belong to a study of cytomegalovirus exposure and HLA in healthy donors. Looked up from germline, CDR1 is ENHRY and CDR2 is SYGVKD. The CDR3 has 12 residues. V was shortened by 4 bases and J by 3 bases, with 7 bases between the two germline ends. General study results and limits: Common viral pathogens were later found to be apparently linked to several of the most significant clusters. In an earlier analysis, about 90% or about 30%: the productive usage of most TCR beta V segments. It was reported that the classifier diagnosed cytomegalovirus status with high specificity and sensitivity in both the original and validation cohorts. Sequencing likely produced, as an artifact, a cluster of highly shared sequence variants.

The PCR ran on 60 Vbeta and 13 Jbeta primers. Method: immunoSEQ multiplex PCR; TCRdb's copy keeps in-frame clones and lacks some. Seen here are about 78,000 clones, over 60% observed once, and the top ten hold approximately 1%. Sequencing was performed on PBMCs. This clonotype was obtained from a male donor in good health and CMV-seronegative. J is TRBJ2-7 and V is TRBV10-3, with D unresolved. The DNA of the CDR3 is TGTGCCATCAGTGGCTTACACTACGAGCAGTACTTC. Translation gives CAISGLHYEQYF.